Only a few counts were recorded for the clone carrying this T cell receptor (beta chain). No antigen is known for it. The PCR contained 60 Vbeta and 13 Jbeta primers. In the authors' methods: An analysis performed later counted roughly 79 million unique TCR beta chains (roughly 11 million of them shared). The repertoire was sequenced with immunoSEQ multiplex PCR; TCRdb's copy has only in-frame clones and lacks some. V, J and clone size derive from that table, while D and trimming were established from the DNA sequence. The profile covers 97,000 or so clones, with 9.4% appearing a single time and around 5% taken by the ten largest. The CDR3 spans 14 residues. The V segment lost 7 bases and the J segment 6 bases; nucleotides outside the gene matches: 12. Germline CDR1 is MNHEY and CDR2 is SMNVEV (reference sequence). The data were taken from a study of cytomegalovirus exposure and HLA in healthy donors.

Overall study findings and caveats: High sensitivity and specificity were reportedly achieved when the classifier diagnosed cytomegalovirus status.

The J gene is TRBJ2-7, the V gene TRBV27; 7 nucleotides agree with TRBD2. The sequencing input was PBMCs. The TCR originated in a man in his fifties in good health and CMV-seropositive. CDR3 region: CASMRTRSVGEQYF. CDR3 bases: TGTGCCAGCATGCGGACTAGATCGGTGGGCGAGCAGTACTTC.